The 32 T cell receptor beta chains presented below share a single source sample, sequenced in a study of blood T cell repertoires in COVID-19. This table comes from immunoSEQ multiplex PCR, and its TCRdb copy is limited to in-frame clones, with some not included. This repertoire shows over 200,000 clones, roughly 90% found once; its top ten account for over 3%. Sequenced: PBMCs or T cells enriched from blood (not recorded which). These receptors originate from a woman aged 45-65 years in a cohort exposed to, infected with or recovered from COVID-19 (not recorded which).

V is TRBV27 and J is TRBJ1-4; 11 bases are a match to TRBD1. In germline, CDR1 is MNHEY, CDR2 SMNVEV (reference sequence). The CDR3 runs 16 residues. Trimming at V came to 0 bases and at J to 5 bases, leaving 2 bases not matched to a gene. CDR3 DNA: TGTGCCAGCAGTTTATCGGGACAGGGGGGGAATGAAAAACTGTTTTTT. It encodes CASSLSGQGGNEKLFF.

The rearrangement uses TRBV10-3 and TRBJ1-6; possibly TRBD1 for D (6 bases). Trimming removed 3 bases at V and 6 bases at J, with 12 bases between. Germline CDR1 is ENHRY and CDR2 is SYGVKD. This CDR3 is built from 15 residues. This CDR3 reads CAISDTGQFNSPLHF. The DNA of the CDR3 is TGTGCCATCAGTGATACCGGACAGTTTAATTCACCCCTCCACTTT.

This clone has more than one count but fewer than ten. This chain connects TRBV6-4 to TRBJ2-3; 7 bases agree with TRBD2. Germline CDR1 reads MRHNA; CDR2 reads SNTAGT. The length of the CDR3 is 14 residues. After removal of 3 bases from V and 4 bases from J, the junction contained 4 bases not matched to a gene. The CDR3 region is CASSETAGADTQYF. CDR3 coding DNA: TGTGCCAGCAGTGAAACGGCGGGGGCAGATACGCAGTATTTT.

This chain uses TRBV2 with TRBJ1-5; 9 positions match TRBD1. The CDR3 has 15 amino acids. V trimming: 7 bases; J trimming: 6 bases; junction bases outside the gene matches: 10. The germline V gene has CDR1 SNHLY and CDR2 FYNNEI. In DNA, the CDR3 is TGTGCCAGCAAGCTTGACCGGGACAGGGTTCAGCCCCAGCATTTT. Amino acid sequence: CASKLDRDRVQPQHF.

This clone was counted once. V gene TRBV28 combines with J gene TRBJ1-5, with D unclear. Germline V gene data show CDR1 as MDHEN and CDR2 as SYDVKM. The CDR3 is 14 amino acids. The V gene lost 2 bases and the J gene lost 6 bases, with 11 bases spanning the gap. The CDR3 DNA reads TGTGCCAGCAGTTTACACGGGGAGGGTCAGCCCCAGCATTTT. This translates into CASSLHGEGQPQHF.

The chain combines TRBV7-9 with TRBJ2-1; 8 nucleotides match TRBD1. This CDR3 comprises 15 residues. The germline V gene encodes CDR1 SEHNR and CDR2 FQNEAQ (reference sequence). J was trimmed by 8 bases and V by 4 bases; bases with no gene match: 10. The CDR3 spells CASSYERDRRYEQFF. The CDR3 DNA follows: TGTGCCAGCAGCTATGAAAGGGACAGGAGATATGAGCAGTTCTTC.

The rearrangement uses TRBV2 and TRBJ1-4; D not resolved. V lost 2 bases and J 13 bases, leaving 11 bases between the germline ends. The CDR3 extends over 12 amino acids. CDR1 SNHLY and CDR2 FYNNEI come from the germline V gene. CDR3 loop: CASSETTRGLFF. The CDR3 region has the DNA TGTGCCAGCAGTGAAACAACTCGGGGACTGTTTTTT.

The chain joins TRBV7-2 to TRBJ1-1; D ambiguous. Germline CDR1 is SGHTA and CDR2 is FQGNSA. The CDR3 loop spans 13 amino acids. The V end lost 2 bases, the J end lost 1 base, and 5 bases lay between the germline ends. CDR3 sequence: CASSLWANTEAFF. In DNA, the CDR3 is TGTGCCAGCAGCTTATGGGCGAACACTGAAGCTTTCTTT.

The rearrangement uses TRBV10-3 and TRBJ2-1, with TRBD2 as a possible D gene (6 bases). Trimming cost V 4 bases and J 9 bases, with 13 bases left between them. Germline assignment: CDR1 ENHRY and CDR2 SYGVKD. The CDR3 covers 13 residues. The chain's CDR3 is CAISVETSGEQFF. CDR3 in DNA: TGTGCCATCAGTGTCGAGACTAGTGGTGAGCAGTTCTTC.

The chain links TRBV30 to TRBJ1-2, with D possibly TRBD1 on 6 matching bases. Trimming removed 7 bases at V and 8 bases at J, with 20 bases between. This CDR3 region has 13 residues. Germline V gives CDR1 GTSNPN, CDR2 SVGIG (reference sequence). CDR3 coding DNA: TGTGCCTCCCTTCCGGGGGGGCCAGGAGGCTACACCTTC. This translates into CASLPGGPGGYTF.

The rearrangement uses TRBV29-1 and TRBJ1-3, with D possibly being TRBD1 (6 bases). CDR3 length: 15 amino acids. Germline-derived CDR1 and CDR2 are SQVTM and ANQGSEA. Trimming shortened V by 8 bases and J by 3 bases, and 20 bases separated the two germline ends. CDR3 DNA: TGCAGCCCCGGACAGCGAAGAATGGGTGGAAACACCATATATTTT. This encodes CSPGQRRMGGNTIYF.

This clone was seen a few times. CDR3: CASSYRQDNYGYTF. The DNA for the CDR3 is TGTGCCAGCAGTTACCGACAGGATAACTATGGCTACACCTTC. This sequence joins TRBV6-2 or TRBV6-3 and TRBJ1-2; possible D gene TRBD1, 6 bases. The CDR3 has 14 residues. Germline CDR1 MNHEY, CDR2 SVGEGT. Trimming cost V 2 bases and J 1 base, with 8 bases left between them.

The CDR3 loop reads CAGARDRGRNTIYF. In DNA form, the CDR3 reads TGTGCCGGGGCCCGGGACAGGGGTAGAAACACCATATATTTT. This chain joins TRBV28 and TRBJ1-3; 10 nucleotides line up with TRBD1. V trimming: 11 bases; J trimming: 5 bases; junction bases outside the gene matches: 9. CDR3 size: 14 residues. CDR1 and CDR2 from the germline V gene are MDHEN and SYDVKM.

This clone has a single count. The chain carries TRBV10-3 and TRBJ2-2; 9 bases agree with TRBD2. Germline lookup yields CDR1 ENHRY and CDR2 SYGVKD. The CDR3 runs 16 residues. V lost 4 bases to trimming and J lost 3 bases; unmatched junction nucleotides: 6. CDR3 region: CAISVVAGDHTGELFF. The CDR3 coding sequence is TGTGCCATCAGTGTGGTAGCGGGGGACCACACCGGGGAGCTGTTTTTT.

Only one count was recorded for this clone. The sample holds other DNA sequences that translate to the same CDR3. V is TRBV2 and J is TRBJ2-6; perhaps TRBD1 as D (5 bases). Germline V gene sequence: CDR1 SNHLY, CDR2 FYNNEI. This CDR3 comprises 14 residues. V lost 3 bases to trimming and J lost 4 bases, with 7 bases between them. This chain's CDR3 is CASSDRAGANVLTF. CDR3 nucleotide sequence: TGTGCCAGCAGTGACAGGGCCGGGGCCAACGTCCTGACTTTC.

The chain employs TRBV19 and TRBJ1-6; D uncertain. The germline V and J ends were trimmed by 7 bases and 0 bases, with 4 bases remaining between them. Germline V gene data show CDR1 as LNHDA and CDR2 as SQIVND (reference sequence). This CDR3 region has 13 residues. The CDR3 loop reads CASTNSYNSPLHF. CDR3 sequence (DNA): TGTGCCAGTACCAACTCCTATAATTCACCCCTCCACTTT.

This chain links TRBV6-1 with TRBJ2-7, with D maybe TRBD1 (6 bases). Per the germline V gene, CDR1 is MNHNS and CDR2 is SASEGT. Trimming pared 6 bases from V and 2 bases from J, leaving 17 bases between. The CDR3 length is 15 residues. The CDR3 region has the DNA TGTGCCAGCAGCGATCCCCGGGACACAACCTACGAGCAGTACTTC. Amino acid sequence: CASSDPRDTTYEQYF.

This rearrangement joins TRBV28 to TRBJ1-1; D is uncertain. The CDR3 runs 13 residues. Germline V CDR1 and CDR2: MDHEN, SYDVKM. Trimming pared 6 bases from V and 0 bases from J, leaving 8 bases between. The CDR3 protein is CASRSGMNTEAFF. As DNA, the CDR3 is TGTGCCAGCAGATCGGGAATGAACACTGAAGCTTTCTTT.

The rearrangement joins TRBV28 to TRBJ2-1; D uncertain. V lost 5 bases and J 0 bases, leaving 11 bases between the germline ends. Germline lookup yields CDR1 MDHEN and CDR2 SYDVKM. The CDR3 length is 15 residues. CDR3 loop: CASSPGPSSYNEQFF. CDR3 coding DNA: TGTGCCAGCAGTCCTGGGCCGAGCTCCTACAATGAGCAGTTCTTC.

This clone was counted a few times. This rearrangement joins TRBV18 to TRBJ1-2; D might be TRBD1 (6 bases). V lost 1 base and J 11 bases, leaving 14 bases between the germline ends. CDR3 length: 13 residues. CDR1 is KGHSH, CDR2 LQKENI, per germline. The CDR3 region is CASSPRAGTHYTF. The DNA of the CDR3 is TGTGCCAGCTCACCACGCGCCGGGACACATTACACCTTC.

This clone has a handful of counts. The CDR3 is CASSLAGQGSYGYTF. The DNA for the CDR3 is TGTGCCAGCAGCTTGGCGGGACAGGGATCCTATGGCTACACCTTC. V is TRBV5-5 and J is TRBJ1-2, with TRBD1 matching 9 bases. The ends lost 0 bases at V and 4 bases at J; junction bases unmatched: 4. Germline assignment: CDR1 SGHKS and CDR2 YYEKEE (reference sequence). The CDR3 sequence is 15 residues long.

The chain employs TRBV19 and TRBJ1-1, with 8 bases fitting TRBD1. CDR3 length equals 13 residues. Germline loops: CDR1 LNHDA, CDR2 SQIVND (reference sequence). V lost 7 bases, J lost 4 bases, and 5 bases stayed unmatched. CDR3 residues: CASIGQGLTEAFF. CDR3 coding DNA: TGTGCCAGTATTGGACAGGGACTCACTGAAGCTTTCTTT.

This clone has more than one count but fewer than ten. The chain carries TRBV6-5 and TRBJ2-7, with D perhaps TRBD1 (5 bases). The CDR3 runs 15 residues. Germline-derived CDR1 and CDR2 are MNHEY and SVGAGI. The V end was cut by 6 bases, the J end by 5 bases, with 20 bases between. CDR3 sequence (DNA): TGTGCCAGCAGCACGACCGGACAAGCCTTTAACGAGCAGTACTTC. Amino acid sequence: CASSTTGQAFNEQYF.

The sample holds one count of this clone. J is TRBJ2-1 and V is TRBV25-1, with 15 nucleotides matching TRBD2. Losses at the gene ends were 4 bases for V and 2 bases for J; bases not matched to a gene: 6. The length of the CDR3 is 18 residues. Germline V gene data show CDR1 as MGHDK and CDR2 as SYGVNS. CDR3 DNA: TGTGCCAGCAGTGGCGCCGGGACTAGCGGGGGGCCCTACAATGAGCAGTTCTTC. Its translation: CASSGAGTSGGPYNEQFF.

The chain carries TRBV6-5 and TRBJ1-2, with 7 bases aligning to TRBD1. The CDR3 sequence is 14 residues long. V was pared by 1 base and J by 4 bases, with 3 bases of the junction left unmatched. The germline CDR1 and CDR2 sequences are MNHEY and SVGAGI. The CDR3 bases are TGTGCCAGCAGTTACTATGACAGGGCCTATGGCTACACCTTC. This gives the protein CASSYYDRAYGYTF.

The rearrangement links TRBV9 to TRBJ1-2, with a tentative D call TRBD1 (5 bases). CDR1 and CDR2 from the germline V gene are SGDLS and YYNGEE. V dropped 3 bases and J dropped 6 bases, with 24 bases sitting between them. The CDR3 has 17 amino acids. CDR3 nucleotides: TGTGCCAGCAGCGGGGCGCGAAGCGGGGCAGTTAGGGATGGCTACACCTTC. It encodes CASSGARSGAVRDGYTF.

The rearrangement uses TRBV2 and TRBJ2-6, with a possible D match to TRBD2 (5 bases). Germline V gene lookup returns CDR1 SNHLY and CDR2 FYNNEI. The CDR3 is 16 amino acids. Deletions cut 4 bases from V and 4 bases from J, with 14 bases between. CDR3 DNA: TGTGCCAGCAGTGCGCGGGCAGCGGCAGGGGCCAACGTCCTGACTTTC. It codes for CASSARAAAGANVLTF.

The chain employs TRBV11-2 and TRBJ2-1; perhaps TRBD2 as D (6 bases). Trimming took 5 bases from V and 0 from J, leaving 17 bases between them. The CDR3 has 17 residues. Germline V gene sequence: CDR1 SGHAT, CDR2 FQNNGV. The CDR3 loop is CASSPLGGDPSYNEQFF. In DNA, the CDR3 is TGTGCCAGCAGCCCCTTGGGCGGGGACCCCTCCTACAATGAGCAGTTCTTC.

The V and J genes are TRBV6-2 or TRBV6-3 and TRBJ2-7, with TRBD2 as a possible D gene (6 bases). The CDR3 runs to 16 residues. The V gene's germline CDR1 is MNHEY and CDR2 SVGEGT. Trimming removed 3 bases at V and 6 bases at J, with 21 bases between. DNA of the CDR3: TGTGCCAGCAGTTATTTAAAGGGGCGCGGGGTCGGCGAGCAGTACTTC. Its translation is CASSYLKGRGVGEQYF.

J is TRBJ1-6 and V is TRBV5-8; D is unclear. The CDR3 totals 12 residues. CDR1 SGHTS and CDR2 YDEGEE come from the germline V gene. V was clipped by 1 base and J by 11 bases, with 7 bases between them. CDR3 residues: CASSLQVPPLHF. CDR3 in DNA: TGTGCCAGCAGCTTGCAGGTCCCACCCCTCCACTTT.

The chain has TRBV2 and TRBJ2-3; D is perhaps TRBD2 (6 bases). CDR1 and CDR2 (germline): SNHLY, FYNNEI. The CDR3 covers 14 residues. V lost 4 bases and J lost 1, with 9 bases in between. CDR3 sequence reads: CASSVGGGTDTQYF. The CDR3, as DNA: TGTGCCAGCAGTGTCGGCGGGGGCACAGATACGCAGTATTTT.

In its sample, this clone was seen once. This rearrangement joins TRBV18 to TRBJ2-2; D unclear. Germline V gives CDR1 KGHSH, CDR2 LQKENI. The CDR3 is 12 residues long. Trimming took off 3 bases at V and 4 bases at J, with 3 bases between the two ends. The CDR3, as DNA: TGTGCCAGCTCACCGAGCACCGGGGAGCTGTTTTTT. Protein: CASSPSTGELFF.